This T cell receptor beta chain was observed in a study of PD-L1 blockade in urothelial cancer. Background on the study: The researchers analyzed blood 3 weeks (second dose) and 6 weeks after treatment start. Blood gave a median around 140,000 T cells.

The CDR3 contains 15 residues. The germline V gene has CDR1 SNHLY and CDR2 FYNNEI. V was shortened by 6 bases and J by 0 bases, with 12 bases between the two germline ends. Here immunoSEQ multiplex PCR was the method, and the copy in TCRdb shows in-frame clones only, minus some. This table holds approximately 83,000 clones, over 80% found once. The time point: peripheral blood 6 weeks after treatment start. The TCR originated in a man aged 65 to 79 with urothelial cancer. The rearrangement links TRBV2 to TRBJ1-3, with D possibly TRBD1 on 5 matching bases. Sample: PBMCs, taken around atezolizumab (anti-PD-L1) treatment. The CDR3 sequence: CASSLDSLSGNTIYF. The CDR3 DNA reads TGTGCCAGCAGCCTCGACAGTCTCTCTGGAAACACCATATATTTT.